These 15 T cell receptor beta chains were all obtained from the same sample, sequenced in a study of blood T cell repertoires in COVID-19. Sequencing was performed with immunoSEQ multiplex PCR; in TCRdb, only in-frame clones are kept and a portion is missing. The data contain 250,000 or so clones, roughly 80% of them singletons. The specimen sequenced was peripheral blood. These receptors originate from an elderly man with acute or convalescent COVID-19.

The chain employs TRBV5-4 and TRBJ2-7; D perhaps matches TRBD1 (6 bases). V gave up 4 bases and J gave up 1 base, with 15 bases separating them. Germline V gene data show CDR1 as SGHNT and CDR2 as YYREEE (reference sequence). The CDR3 runs 15 residues. CDR3 amino acids: CASSVLQGKSYEQYF. The CDR3 region has the DNA TGTGCCAGCAGCGTCCTACAGGGAAAATCCTACGAGCAGTACTTC.

This clone was seen only a few times. This rearrangement joins TRBV30 to TRBJ2-7; D may be TRBD1 (6 bases). The germline gives CDR1 GTSNPN, CDR2 SVGIG (reference sequence). This CDR3 has 12 amino acids. V lost 2 bases, J lost 3 bases, and 8 bases lay in between. CDR3 in amino acids: CAWSRGNYEQYF. CDR3 DNA sequence: TGTGCCTGGAGTAGGGGGAACTACGAGCAGTACTTC.

This chain uses TRBV7-2 with TRBJ1-2, with 7 bases that match TRBD1. V gave up 5 bases and J gave up 7 bases; unmatched junction bases: 10. Germline CDR1 SGHTA, CDR2 FQGNSA. The CDR3 contains 14 residues. The CDR3 loop is CASSLTGARFGYTF. For the CDR3, the DNA is TGTGCCAGCAGCCTCACAGGGGCACGGTTTGGCTACACCTTC.

This chain connects TRBV7-9 to TRBJ1-2; TRBD1 matches 9 bases. CDR3 size: 15 residues. The germline CDR1 and CDR2 sequences are SEHNR and FQNEAQ (reference sequence). The J segment lost 8 bases and the V segment lost 1 base, leaving 8 bases of the junction unmatched. The CDR3 DNA reads TGTGCCAGCAGCTTAGTCGGGATTACAGGGGGCGGCTACACCTTC. Amino acids: CASSLVGITGGGYTF.

This sequence joins TRBV6-5 and TRBJ1-1, with 8 bases matching TRBD1. This CDR3 region has 13 residues. Germline trimming cut 10 bases from V and 1 base from J; bases unmatched to any gene: 5. CDR1 is MNHEY and CDR2 is SVGAGI in the germline V gene. CDR3 bases: TGTGCCATCTCTGGGACAGGGAACACTGAAGCTTTCTTT. It yields the protein CAISGTGNTEAFF.

The chain is built from TRBV18 and TRBJ1-1; 7 nucleotides line up with TRBD1. Unmatched junction bases numbered 11, after V lost 5 bases and J lost 8 bases. The CDR3 is made up of 14 amino acids. Germline CDR1 is KGHSH and CDR2 is LQKENI. The CDR3 DNA sequence: TGTGCCAGCTCAATTAGCAGGGGACAGACCGAAGCTTTCTTT. Protein: CASSISRGQTEAFF.

This clone has only one observation. This chain links TRBV7-8 with TRBJ2-5; no clear D. The V end lost 1 base, the J end lost 4 bases, and 10 bases lay between the germline ends. CDR1 and CDR2 (germline): SGHVS, FQNEAQ. The CDR3 is 14 amino acids. CDR3 nucleotide sequence: TGTGCCAGCAGCTTAGGCGGTTTAAGAGAGACCCAGTACTTC. It specifies CASSLGGLRETQYF.

This chain uses TRBV7-3 with TRBJ2-1, with D possibly being TRBD2 (5 bases). The CDR3 runs to 15 residues. Germline V gene lookup returns CDR1 SGHTA and CDR2 FQGTGA. V lost 6 bases and J 1 base, leaving 13 bases between the germline ends. In DNA, the CDR3 is TGTGCCAGCAGTTCCGGCCGCGGGTCCTACAATGAGCAGTTCTTC. Translating it yields CASSSGRGSYNEQFF.

This chain links TRBV19 with TRBJ1-1; D gene ambiguous. V lost 5 bases and J 5 bases, leaving 15 bases between the germline ends. Per germline, CDR1 LNHDA and CDR2 SQIVND (reference sequence). CDR3 length: 14 residues. The CDR3 spells CASSLPRGRTEAFF. CDR3 nucleotide sequence: TGTGCCAGTAGTTTGCCGAGAGGTCGGACTGAAGCTTTCTTT. Full variable domain (missing parts from reference TRBV19 and TRBJ1-1): DGGITQSPKYLFRKEGQNVTLSCEQNLNHDAMYWYRQDPGQGLRLIYYSQIVNDFQKGDIAEGYSVSREKKESFPLTVTSAQKNPTAFYLCASSLPRGRTEAFFGQGTRLTVV.

This clone has a handful of counts. V usage is TRBV2 and J usage is TRBJ1-2; no reliable D call. V was cut by 4 bases and J by 2 bases, with 17 bases left in between. This CDR3 has 16 amino acids. The germline gives CDR1 SNHLY, CDR2 FYNNEI. CDR3 loop: CASSASSGIKNYGYTF. CDR3 in DNA: TGTGCCAGCAGTGCCTCTAGTGGTATCAAGAACTATGGCTACACCTTC. Full variable domain (missing parts from reference TRBV2 and TRBJ1-2): EPEVTQTPSHQVTQMGQEVILRCVPISNHLYFYWYRQILGQKVEFLVSFYNNEISEKSEIFDDQFSVERPDGSNFTLKIRSTKLEDSAMYFCASSASSGIKNYGYTFGSGTRLTVV.

The chain is built from TRBV18 and TRBJ2-5, with 10 bases identical to TRBD2. J was trimmed by 3 bases and V by 1 base; bases with no gene match: 5. CDR3 length: 16 amino acids. Germline CDR1 KGHSH, CDR2 LQKENI. The CDR3 reads CASSPRTSGGKETQYF. The CDR3 nucleotides read TGTGCCAGCTCACCACGGACTAGCGGAGGGAAAGAGACCCAGTACTTC. The whole variable domain, remainder taken from reference TRBV18 and TRBJ2-5, is NAGVMQNPRHLVRRRGQEARLRCSPMKGHSHVYWYRQLPEEGLKFMVYLQKENIIDESGMPKERFSAEFPKEGPSILRIQQVVRGDSAAYFCASSPRTSGGKETQYFGPGTRLLVL.

The chain combines TRBV18 with TRBJ1-2; D gene ambiguous. Germline V CDR1 and CDR2: KGHSH, LQKENI. The length of the CDR3 is 13 residues. V was shortened by 5 bases and J by 6 bases, with 13 bases between the two germline ends. CDR3 nucleotide sequence: TGTGCCAGCTCATCAGTACCCTTTGATGGCTACACCTTC. This encodes CASSSVPFDGYTF.

The chain combines TRBV25-1 with TRBJ1-4; D not certain. This CDR3 comprises 15 residues. From germline, CDR1 is MGHDK and CDR2 SYGVNS. V was cut by 1 base and J by 4 bases, with 10 bases left in between. CDR3 region: CASSESGISNEKLFF. The CDR3, as DNA: TGTGCCAGCAGTGAATCTGGCATAAGTAATGAAAAACTGTTTTTT.

The chain joins TRBV5-1 to TRBJ1-6, with 9 bases aligning to TRBD1. The V segment lost 2 bases and the J segment 7 bases; nucleotides outside the gene matches: 7. The CDR3 length is 16 residues. Germline CDR1 reads SGHRS; CDR2 reads YFSETQ. The CDR3 protein is CASSFGTGTGNSPLHF. CDR3 coding DNA: TGCGCCAGCAGCTTTGGTACGGGGACAGGGAATTCACCCCTCCACTTT.

This sequence joins TRBV6-2 or TRBV6-3 and TRBJ2-7; 9 bases fit TRBD2. Per the germline V gene, CDR1 is MNHEY and CDR2 is SVGEGT. The trim removed 4 bases at V and 2 bases at J, leaving 3 bases unmatched. This CDR3 is built from 14 residues. The chain's CDR3 is CASSLSGRTYEQYF. In DNA form, the CDR3 reads TGTGCCAGCAGTTTGAGCGGGAGGACCTACGAGCAGTACTTC.